The clone carrying this T cell receptor beta chain showed up just a few times. This entry belongs to a study of identical twins. With 5 bases removed from V and 4 bases from J, the gap between germline ends came to 19 bases. The CDR3 length is 15 residues. Germline CDR1 is SGHRS and CDR2 is YFSETQ. TCRdb reprocessed the 5' RACE reads via MiXCR and lists one record per CDR3 protein. This sample has hundreds of thousands of distinct CDR3 sequences, with around a sixth found just once. Separately, the same data were catalogued under a study of T cells expressing NK-cell markers. Per that study: One of the eight sequenced donors was seronegative, whereas the other seven were HCMV-seropositive. NKG2C+ dominant clonotypes from over five donors made up roughly 1.0-7.0% of CD8+ T cells. Expanded clones of NKG2C+ T cells had an unclear HCMV specificity.

The rearrangement links TRBV5-1 to TRBJ2-7; tentative D call: TRBD1 (7 bases). The sequence was obtained from a woman between 18 and 29 years old in good health. The sequenced sample consisted of PBMCs. For the CDR3, the DNA is TGCGCCAGCAGTTTCAGGAGGGGGCAAGGGTACGAGCAGTACTTC. Its protein is CASSFRRGQGYEQYF.